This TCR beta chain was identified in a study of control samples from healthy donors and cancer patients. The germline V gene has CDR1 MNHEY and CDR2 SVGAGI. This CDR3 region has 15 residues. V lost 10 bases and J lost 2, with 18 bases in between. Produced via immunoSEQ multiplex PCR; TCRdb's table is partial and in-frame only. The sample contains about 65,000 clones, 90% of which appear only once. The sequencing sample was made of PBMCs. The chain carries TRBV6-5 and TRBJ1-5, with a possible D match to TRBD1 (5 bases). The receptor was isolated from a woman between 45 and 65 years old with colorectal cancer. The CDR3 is CAIRGGPGGNQPQHF. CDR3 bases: TGTGCCATCCGGGGCGGCCCGGGGGGCAATCAGCCCCAGCATTTT.